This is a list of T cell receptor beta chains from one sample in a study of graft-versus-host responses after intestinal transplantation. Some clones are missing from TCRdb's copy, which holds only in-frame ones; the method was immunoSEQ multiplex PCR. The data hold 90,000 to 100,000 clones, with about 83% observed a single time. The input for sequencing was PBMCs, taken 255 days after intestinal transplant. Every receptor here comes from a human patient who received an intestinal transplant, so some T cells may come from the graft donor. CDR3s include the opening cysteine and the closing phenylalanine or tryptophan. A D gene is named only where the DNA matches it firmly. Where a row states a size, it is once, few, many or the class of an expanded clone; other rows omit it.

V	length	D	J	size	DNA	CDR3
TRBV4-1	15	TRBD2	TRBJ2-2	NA	TGCGCCAGCAGCCCCCCTAGCGGGAGAGGTGGGGAGCTGTTTTTT	CASSPPSGRGGELFF
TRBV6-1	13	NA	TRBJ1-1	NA	TGTGCCACCTTCCTTGACGGTAACACTGAAGCTTTCTTT	CATFLDGNTEAFF
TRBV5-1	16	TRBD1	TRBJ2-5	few	TGCGCCAGCAGCCAGTTCACATCAGGGGGCGCGGAGACCCAGTACTTC	CASSQFTSGGAETQYF
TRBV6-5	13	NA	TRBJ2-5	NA	TGTGCCAGCAGTTACGTACAGGCCCAGACCCAGTACTTC	CASSYVQAQTQYF
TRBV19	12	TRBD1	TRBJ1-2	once	TGTGCCAGTAGTTTCCCAGGGGGCGGCTACACCTTC	CASSFPGGGYTF
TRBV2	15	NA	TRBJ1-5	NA	TGTGCCAGCAGTGATGGACGATATAGCAATCAGCCCCAGCATTTT	CASSDGRYSNQPQHF
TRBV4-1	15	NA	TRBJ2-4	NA	TGCGCCAGCAGCGACGGACCCAACAGGGCGGACATTCAGTACTTC	CASSDGPNRADIQYF
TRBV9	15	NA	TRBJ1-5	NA	TGTGCCAGCAGCGTAGGAGGAACGGAAAATCAGCCCCAGCATTTT	CASSVGGTENQPQHF
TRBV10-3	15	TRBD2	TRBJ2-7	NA	TGTGCCATCAGTCGACTAGCGGGGGCTGCCCACGAGCAGTACTTC	CAISRLAGAAHEQYF
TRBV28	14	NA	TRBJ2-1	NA	TGTGCCAGCAGTTTGACAGGCTCCTACAATGAGCAGTTCTTC	CASSLTGSYNEQFF
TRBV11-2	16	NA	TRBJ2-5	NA	TGTGCCAGCAGCTTAGCCCGGGGAGGGGGGTACGAGACCCAGTACTTC	CASSLARGGGYETQYF
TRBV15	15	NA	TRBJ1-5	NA	TGTGCCACCAGCAGAGCAATGAATGGTAATCAGCCCCAGCATTTT	CATSRAMNGNQPQHF
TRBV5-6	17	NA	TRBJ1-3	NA	TGTGCCAGCAGCGACTCTCCGGGACCCCTCTCTGGAAACACCATATATTTT	CASSDSPGPLSGNTIYF
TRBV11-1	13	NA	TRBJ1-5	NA	TGTGCCAGCAGCTTAGGAGAGGGCCAGCCCCAGCATTTT	CASSLGEGQPQHF
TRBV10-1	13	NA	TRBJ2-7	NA	TGCGCCAGCAGCCCCACAGGGAGCTACGAGCAGTACTTC	CASSPTGSYEQYF
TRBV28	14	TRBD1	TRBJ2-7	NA	TGTGCCAGCAGTCTCCGACAGGGCAACTACGAGCAGTACTTC	CASSLRQGNYEQYF
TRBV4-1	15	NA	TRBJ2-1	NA	TGCGCCAGCAGCCAAGATCCAGGAACCCTCAATGAGCAGTTCTTC	CASSQDPGTLNEQFF
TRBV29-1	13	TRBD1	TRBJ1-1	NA	TGCAGCGCTGACAGGGTCTTGAACACTGAAGCTTTCTTT	CSADRVLNTEAFF
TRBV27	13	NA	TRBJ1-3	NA	TGTGCCGGCAGTTCCGACAGGGGAAACACCATATATTTT	CAGSSDRGNTIYF
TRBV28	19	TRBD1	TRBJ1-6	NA	TGTGCCAGCAGTTACCGGGACAGGTCCACCGGCACCTATAATTCACCCCTCCACTTT	CASSYRDRSTGTYNSPLHF
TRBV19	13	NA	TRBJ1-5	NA	TGTGCCAGTAGACGGGGGGCAGGGCAGCCCCAGCATTTT	CASRRGAGQPQHF
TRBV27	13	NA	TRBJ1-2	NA	TGTGCCAGCAGCACCGGAGGGGGGAATGGCTACACCTTC	CASSTGGGNGYTF
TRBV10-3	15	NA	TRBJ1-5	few	TGTGCCATCAGTGACTGGGGGCGTAATGGTCAGCCCCAGCATTTT	CAISDWGRNGQPQHF
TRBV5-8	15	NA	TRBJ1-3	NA	TGTGCCAGCAGCTTGGGTCGACTCTCTGGAAACACCATATATTTT	CASSLGRLSGNTIYF
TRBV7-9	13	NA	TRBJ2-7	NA	TGTGCCAGCAGCTTATCCGGCTCCTACGAGCAGTACTTC	CASSLSGSYEQYF
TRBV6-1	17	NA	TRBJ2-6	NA	TGTGCCAGCAGTGCCGGCAGGGGGGTCTCTGGGGCCAACGTCCTGACTTTC	CASSAGRGVSGANVLTF
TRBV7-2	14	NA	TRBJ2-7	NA	TGTGCCAGCAGCTTAGTCCCTTTGACCTACGAGCAGTACTTC	CASSLVPLTYEQYF
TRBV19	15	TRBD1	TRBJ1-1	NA	TGTGCCAGTAGTTCTTCCGGGACAGGGAACACTGAAGCTTTCTTT	CASSSSGTGNTEAFF
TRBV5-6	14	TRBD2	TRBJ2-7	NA	TGTGCCAGCAGCTTGAGGACTAGAGGCTACGAGCAGTACTTC	CASSLRTRGYEQYF
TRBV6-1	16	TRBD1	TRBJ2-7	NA	TGTGCCAGCAGTGGTACATCCGGGACAGGGGCCTACGAGCAGTACTTC	CASSGTSGTGAYEQYF
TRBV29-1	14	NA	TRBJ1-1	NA	TGCAGCGTTCAATGGGGGGGCGCCCGCACTGAAGCTTTCTTT	CSVQWGGARTEAFF
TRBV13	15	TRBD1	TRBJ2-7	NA	TGTGCCAGCAGCGGCCGGGACAGGGTAGGCTACGAGCAGTACTTC	CASSGRDRVGYEQYF
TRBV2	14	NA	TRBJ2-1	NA	TGTGCCAGCAGTGAGACTAGCTCCTACAATGAGCAGTTCTTC	CASSETSSYNEQFF
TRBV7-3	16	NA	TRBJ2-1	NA	TGTGCCAGCAGCTACCAGAGCGGAACACGTTACAATGAGCAGTTCTTC	CASSYQSGTRYNEQFF
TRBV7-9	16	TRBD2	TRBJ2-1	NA	TGTGCCAGCAGCGCCCCCGGGACTAGCGTGGGCAATGAGCAGTTCTTC	CASSAPGTSVGNEQFF
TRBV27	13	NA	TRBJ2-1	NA	TGTGCCAGCAGTTTGAACAGGGACAATGAGCAGTTCTTC	CASSLNRDNEQFF
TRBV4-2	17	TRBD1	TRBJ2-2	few	TGTGCCAGCAGCCAAGATCCAGGACAGGGTAACTCCGGGGAGCTGTTTTTT	CASSQDPGQGNSGELFF
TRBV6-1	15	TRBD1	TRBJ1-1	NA	TGTGCCACCGCCCCTAGACAGGGGTTGGACACTGAAGCTTTCTTT	CATAPRQGLDTEAFF
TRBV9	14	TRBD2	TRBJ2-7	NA	TGTGCCAGCAGCGTAGGACTAGCCGACTACGAGCAGTACTTC	CASSVGLADYEQYF
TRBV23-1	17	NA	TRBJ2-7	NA	TGCGCCAGCAGTCAATCGAGAGTCGGGGAGAGGACCTACGAGCAGTACTTC	CASSQSRVGERTYEQYF